This is a list of T cell receptor beta chains from one sample in a study of chemoradiotherapy in HPV16-positive cancers. Produced via immunoSEQ multiplex PCR; TCRdb's table is partial and in-frame only. The sample lists around 23,000 clones, about 90% occurring once. Here the sequenced sample was blood, taken from a patient who underwent chemoradiotherapy. The origin of the receptors is a human donor with HPV-associated anogenital cancer. The CDR3 runs from the conserved cysteine through the conserved F or W.

j_gene	v_gene	CDR3aa
TRBJ2-7	TRBV5-1	CASSLDKSYEQYF
TRBJ2-5	TRBV7-2	CASSLSTDRGQTQYF
TRBJ2-3	TRBV6-5	CASKFLYSSTDTQYF
TRBJ2-2	TRBV7-3	CASSPAGGYGTGELFF
TRBJ1-2	TRBV2	CASSDVGYTF
TRBJ1-1	TRBV5-1	CASSWGAGNTEAFF
TRBJ1-3	TRBV6-1	CASSEALSGGTGNTIYF
TRBJ1-1	TRBV18	CASSPDTRTEAFF
TRBJ1-5	TRBV4-2	CASSQERGSGPQHF
TRBJ1-5	TRBV5-8	CASSLGQVANQPQHF
TRBJ2-5	TRBV5-1	CASSLSGQGVGETQYF
TRBJ2-2	TRBV19	CASSKTGLPSGELFF
TRBJ1-6	TRBV7-8	CASSTTGGGSPLHF
TRBJ1-5	TRBV5-1	CASSLQGLSNQPQHF
TRBJ1-1	TRBV19	CASSMNLIEVGGTEAFF
TRBJ2-5	TRBV6-1	CASSEEQGRETQYF
TRBJ1-1	TRBV5-6	CASSLDPRMVTEAFF
TRBJ2-1	TRBV19	CASSTERGGYNEQFF
TRBJ2-3	TRBV5-1	CASSWGLAGGSSTDTQYF
TRBJ2-5	TRBV5-4	CASSPGGRGQETQYF